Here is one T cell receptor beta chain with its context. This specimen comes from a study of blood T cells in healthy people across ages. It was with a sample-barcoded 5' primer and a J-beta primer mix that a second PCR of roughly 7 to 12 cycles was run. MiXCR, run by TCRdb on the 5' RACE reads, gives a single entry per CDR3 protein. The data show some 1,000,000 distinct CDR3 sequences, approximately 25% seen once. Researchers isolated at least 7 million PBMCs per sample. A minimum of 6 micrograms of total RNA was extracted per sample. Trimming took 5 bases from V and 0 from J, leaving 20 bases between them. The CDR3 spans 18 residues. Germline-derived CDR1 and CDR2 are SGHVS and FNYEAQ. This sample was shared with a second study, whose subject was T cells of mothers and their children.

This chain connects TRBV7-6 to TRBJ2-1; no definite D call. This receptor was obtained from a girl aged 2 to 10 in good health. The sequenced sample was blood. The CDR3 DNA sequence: TGTGCCAGCAGCGTCCACCCACCGAGCGAAAACTCCTACAATGAGCAGTTCTTC. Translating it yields CASSVHPPSENSYNEQFF.